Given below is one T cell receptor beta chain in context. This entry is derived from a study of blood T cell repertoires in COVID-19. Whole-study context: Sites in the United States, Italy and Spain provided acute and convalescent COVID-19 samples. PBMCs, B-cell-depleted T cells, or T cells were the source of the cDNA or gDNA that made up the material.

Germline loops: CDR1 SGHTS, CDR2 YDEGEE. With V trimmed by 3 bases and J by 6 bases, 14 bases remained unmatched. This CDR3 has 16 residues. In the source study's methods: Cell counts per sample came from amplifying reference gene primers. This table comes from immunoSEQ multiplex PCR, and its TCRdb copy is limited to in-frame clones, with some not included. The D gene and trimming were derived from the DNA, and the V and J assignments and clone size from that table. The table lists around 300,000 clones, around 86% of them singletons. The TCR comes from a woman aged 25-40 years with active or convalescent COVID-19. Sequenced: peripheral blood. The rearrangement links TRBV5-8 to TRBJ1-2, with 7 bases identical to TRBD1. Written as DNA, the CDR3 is TGTGCCAGCAGCTGGCTCTCGGTGCCCACAGGGGATGGCTACACCTTC. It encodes CASSWLSVPTGDGYTF.